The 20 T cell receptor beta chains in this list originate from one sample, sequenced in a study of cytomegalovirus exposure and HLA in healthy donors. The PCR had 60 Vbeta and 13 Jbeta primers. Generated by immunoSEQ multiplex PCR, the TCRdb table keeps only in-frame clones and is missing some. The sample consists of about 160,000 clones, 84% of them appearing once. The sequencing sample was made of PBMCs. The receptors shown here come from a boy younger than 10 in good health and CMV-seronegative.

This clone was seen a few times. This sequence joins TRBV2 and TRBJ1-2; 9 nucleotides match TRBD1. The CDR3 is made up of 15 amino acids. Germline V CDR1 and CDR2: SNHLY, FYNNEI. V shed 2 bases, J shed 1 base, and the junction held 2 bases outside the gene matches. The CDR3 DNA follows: TGTGCCAGCAGTGAAAAGACAGGGGGTAACTATGGCTACACCTTC. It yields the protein CASSEKTGGNYGYTF.

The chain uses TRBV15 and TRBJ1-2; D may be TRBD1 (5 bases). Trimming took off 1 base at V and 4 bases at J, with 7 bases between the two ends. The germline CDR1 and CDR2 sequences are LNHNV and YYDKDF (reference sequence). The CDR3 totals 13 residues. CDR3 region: CATSRGQSYGYTF. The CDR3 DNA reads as TGTGCCACCAGCAGAGGACAGAGCTATGGCTACACCTTC.

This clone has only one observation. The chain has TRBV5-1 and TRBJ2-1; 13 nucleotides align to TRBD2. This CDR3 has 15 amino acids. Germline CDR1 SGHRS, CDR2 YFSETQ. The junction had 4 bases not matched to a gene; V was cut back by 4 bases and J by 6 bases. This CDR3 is CASSPGTSGTNEQFF. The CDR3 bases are TGCGCCAGCAGCCCGGGGACTAGCGGGACCAATGAGCAGTTCTTC.

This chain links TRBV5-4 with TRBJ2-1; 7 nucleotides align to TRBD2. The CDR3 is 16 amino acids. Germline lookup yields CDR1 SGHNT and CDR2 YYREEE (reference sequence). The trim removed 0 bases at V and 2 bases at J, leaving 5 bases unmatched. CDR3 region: CASSLARLATYNEQFF. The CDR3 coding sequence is TGTGCCAGCAGCTTGGCCCGACTAGCCACCTACAATGAGCAGTTCTTC. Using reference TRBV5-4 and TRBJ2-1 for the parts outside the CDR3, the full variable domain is ETGVTQSPTHLIKTRGQQVTLRCSSQSGHNTVSWYQQALGQGPQFIFQYYREEENGRGNFPPRFSGLQFPNYSSELNVNALELDDSALYLCASSLARLATYNEQFFGPGTRLTVL.

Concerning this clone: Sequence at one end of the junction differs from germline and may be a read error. Here the CDR3 reads CASSPGGLSGRYEQYF. The CDR3 DNA is TGTGCTAGCAGCCCGGGGGGTCTTAGCGGGAGATACGAGCAGTACTTC. The chain combines TRBV7-7 with TRBJ2-7; TRBD2 agrees at 9 bases. Germline loops: CDR1 SSHAT, CDR2 FNYEAQ (reference sequence). CDR3 length: 16 amino acids.

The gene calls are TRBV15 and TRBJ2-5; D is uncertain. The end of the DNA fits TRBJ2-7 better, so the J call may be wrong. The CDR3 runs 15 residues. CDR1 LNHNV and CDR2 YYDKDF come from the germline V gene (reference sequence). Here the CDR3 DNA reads TGTGCCACCAGCAGAGGGGCAGTCATCTTCCACGAGCAGTACTTC. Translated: CATSRGAVIFHEQYF.

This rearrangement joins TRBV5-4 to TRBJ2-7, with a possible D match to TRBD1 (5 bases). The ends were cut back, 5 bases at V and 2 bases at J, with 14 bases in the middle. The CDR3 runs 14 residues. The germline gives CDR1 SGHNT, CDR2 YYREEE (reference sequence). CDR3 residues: CASSYAQGPYEQYF. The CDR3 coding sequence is TGTGCCAGCAGTTACGCCCAGGGTCCCTACGAGCAGTACTTC. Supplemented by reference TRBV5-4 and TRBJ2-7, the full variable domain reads ETGVTQSPTHLIKTRGQQVTLRCSSQSGHNTVSWYQQALGQGPQFIFQYYREEENGRGNFPPRFSGLQFPNYSSELNVNALELDDSALYLCASSYAQGPYEQYFGPGTRLTVT.

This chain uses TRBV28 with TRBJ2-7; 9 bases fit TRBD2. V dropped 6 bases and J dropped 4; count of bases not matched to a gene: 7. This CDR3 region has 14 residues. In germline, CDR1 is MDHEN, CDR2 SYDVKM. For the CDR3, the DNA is TGTGCCAGCAGCTTAGCGGGAGAGGGTTACGAGCAGTACTTC. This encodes CASSLAGEGYEQYF.

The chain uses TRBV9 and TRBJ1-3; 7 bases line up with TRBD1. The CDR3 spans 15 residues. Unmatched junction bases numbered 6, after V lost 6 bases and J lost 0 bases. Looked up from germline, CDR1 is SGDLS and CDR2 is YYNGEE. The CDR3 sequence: CASTRGQFSGNTIYF. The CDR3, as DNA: TGTGCCAGCACCAGGGGACAGTTCTCTGGAAACACCATATATTTT.

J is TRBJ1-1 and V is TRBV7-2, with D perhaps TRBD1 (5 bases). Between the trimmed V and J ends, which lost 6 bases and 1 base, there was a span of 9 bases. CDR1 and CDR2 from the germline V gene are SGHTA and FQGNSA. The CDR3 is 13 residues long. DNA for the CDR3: TGTGCCAGCAGACTAACAGGGAACACTGAAGCTTTCTTT. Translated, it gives CASRLTGNTEAFF.

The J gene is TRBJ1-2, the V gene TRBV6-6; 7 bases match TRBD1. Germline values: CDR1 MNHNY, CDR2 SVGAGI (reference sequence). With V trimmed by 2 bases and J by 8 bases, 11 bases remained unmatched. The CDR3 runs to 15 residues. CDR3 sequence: CASSYAGQPGMGYTF. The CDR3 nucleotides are TGTGCCAGCAGTTACGCGGGACAGCCGGGTATGGGCTACACCTTC.

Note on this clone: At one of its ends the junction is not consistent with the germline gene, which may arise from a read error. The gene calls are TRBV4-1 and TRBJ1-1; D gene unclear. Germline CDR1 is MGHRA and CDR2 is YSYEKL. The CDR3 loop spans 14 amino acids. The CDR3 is CASSQVRVNSEAFF. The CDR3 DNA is TGCGCCAGCAGCCAAGTCCGGGTGAACTCTGAAGCTTTCTTT.

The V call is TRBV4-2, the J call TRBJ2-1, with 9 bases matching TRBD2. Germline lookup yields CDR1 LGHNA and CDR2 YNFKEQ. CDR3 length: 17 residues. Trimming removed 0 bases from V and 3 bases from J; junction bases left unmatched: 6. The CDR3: CASSQDGKREVYNEQFF. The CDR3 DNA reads TGTGCCAGCAGCCAAGATGGGAAGCGGGAGGTCTACAATGAGCAGTTCTTC.

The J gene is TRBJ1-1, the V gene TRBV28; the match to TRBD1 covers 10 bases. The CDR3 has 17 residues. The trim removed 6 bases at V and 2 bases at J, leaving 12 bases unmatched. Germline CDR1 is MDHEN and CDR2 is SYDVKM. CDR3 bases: TGTGCCAGCAGCCTTGTCATGACAGGGGGCACCAACACTGAAGCTTTCTTT. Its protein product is CASSLVMTGGTNTEAFF.

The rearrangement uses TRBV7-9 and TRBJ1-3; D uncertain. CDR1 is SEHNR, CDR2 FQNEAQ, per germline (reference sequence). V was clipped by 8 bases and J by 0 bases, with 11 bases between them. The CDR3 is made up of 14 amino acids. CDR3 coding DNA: TGTGCCAGCCGTTTGTACAGCTCTGGAAACACCATATATTTT. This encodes CASRLYSSGNTIYF.

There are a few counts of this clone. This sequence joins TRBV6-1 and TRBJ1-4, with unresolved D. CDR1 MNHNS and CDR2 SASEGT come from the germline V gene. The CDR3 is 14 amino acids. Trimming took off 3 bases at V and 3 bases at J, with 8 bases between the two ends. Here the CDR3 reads CASSDPGANEKLFF. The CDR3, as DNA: TGTGCCAGCAGTGACCCTGGAGCTAATGAAAAACTGTTTTTT.

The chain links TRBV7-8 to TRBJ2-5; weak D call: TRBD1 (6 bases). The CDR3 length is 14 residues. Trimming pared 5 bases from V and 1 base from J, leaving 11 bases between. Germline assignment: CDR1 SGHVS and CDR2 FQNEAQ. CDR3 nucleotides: TGTGCCAGCAGCCTCTGGACAGCCCAAGAGACCCAGTACTTC. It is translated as CASSLWTAQETQYF.

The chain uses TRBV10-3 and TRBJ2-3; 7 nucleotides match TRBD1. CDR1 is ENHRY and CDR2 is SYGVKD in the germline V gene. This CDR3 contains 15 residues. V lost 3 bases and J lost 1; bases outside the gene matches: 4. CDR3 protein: CAISDGTARTDTQYF. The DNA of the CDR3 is TGTGCCATCAGTGACGGGACAGCCCGCACAGATACGCAGTATTTT.

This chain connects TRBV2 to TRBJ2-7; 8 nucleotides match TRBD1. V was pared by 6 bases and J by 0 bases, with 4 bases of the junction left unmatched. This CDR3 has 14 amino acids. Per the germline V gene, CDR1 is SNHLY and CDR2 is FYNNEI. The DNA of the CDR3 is TGTGCCAGCAGACCAGGACAGGGCTCCTACGAGCAGTACTTC. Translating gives CASRPGQGSYEQYF.

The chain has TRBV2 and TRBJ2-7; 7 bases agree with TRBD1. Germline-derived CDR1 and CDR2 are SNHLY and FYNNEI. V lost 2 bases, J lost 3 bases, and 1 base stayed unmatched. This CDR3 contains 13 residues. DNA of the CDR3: TGTGCCAGCAGTGAACCAGGGGGCTACGAGCAGTACTTC. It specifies CASSEPGGYEQYF.